A single sample is the source of the 19 T cell receptor beta chains below, sequenced in a study of cytomegalovirus exposure and HLA in healthy donors. Primers for the PCR totalled 60 Vbeta and 13 Jbeta. Sequencing used immunoSEQ multiplex PCR; TCRdb keeps in-frame clones, though not all of them. The sample lists about 190,000 clones; 82% were seen once. Sequencing was performed on PBMCs. Source of these receptors: a woman aged 18-30 years in good health and CMV-seronegative.

This chain connects TRBV5-1 to TRBJ2-3, with 9 bases matching TRBD2. Looked up from germline, CDR1 is SGHRS and CDR2 is YFSETQ. V trimming: 0 bases; J trimming: 2 bases; junction bases outside the gene matches: 4. The CDR3 runs 16 residues. CDR3 DNA sequence: TGCGCCAGCAGCTTGGGACTAGCGGTAAACACAGATACGCAGTATTTT. Residues: CASSLGLAVNTDTQYF.

The chain has TRBV29-1 and TRBJ2-7; perhaps TRBD1 as D (6 bases). This CDR3 spans 12 amino acids. Trimming cost V 6 bases and J 0 bases, with 9 bases left between them. CDR1 is SQVTM, CDR2 ANQGSEA, per germline. The CDR3 loop is CSVRTDSYEQYF. CDR3 coding DNA: TGCAGCGTGAGGACAGACTCCTACGAGCAGTACTTC.

The chain recombines TRBV5-1 with TRBJ2-1; 7 nucleotides match TRBD1. V lost 7 bases, J lost 6 bases, and 10 bases stayed unmatched. There are 14 residues in the CDR3. Germline V gives CDR1 SGHRS, CDR2 YFSETQ. CDR3 sequence: CASVAGTVFNEQFF. The CDR3 region has the DNA TGCGCCAGCGTTGCCGGGACAGTCTTCAATGAGCAGTTCTTC.

This chain joins TRBV27 and TRBJ1-6; no clear D. CDR3 length: 13 amino acids. Looked up from germline, CDR1 is MNHEY and CDR2 is SMNVEV (reference sequence). The germline V and J ends were trimmed by 7 bases and 0 bases, with 4 bases remaining between them. The CDR3 loop is CASKSSYNSPLHF. The CDR3 DNA sequence: TGTGCCAGCAAGAGCTCCTATAATTCACCCCTCCACTTT.

The rearrangement uses TRBV7-9 and TRBJ1-1; no definite D call. Germline CDR1 reads SEHNR; CDR2 reads FQNEAQ (reference sequence). V was pared by 1 base and J by 6 bases, with 9 bases between. The CDR3 extends over 13 amino acids. The CDR3 DNA sequence: TGTGCCAGCAGCTTAGGGGGAGTCGCTGAAGCTTTCTTT. Amino acid sequence: CASSLGGVAEAFF. The variable domain in full, with the rest retrieved from reference TRBV7-9 and TRBJ1-1, is DTGVSQNPRHKITKRGQNVTFRCDPISEHNRLYWYRQTLGQGPEFLTYFQNEAQLEKSRLLSDRFSAERPKGSFSTLEIQRTEQGDSAMYLCASSLGGVAEAFFGQGTRLTVV.

The CDR3 coding sequence is TGCGCCAGCAGCCCCGAGGACAGGAGCGAGCAGTACTTC. Translation gives CASSPEDRSEQYF. The V and J genes are TRBV5-1 and TRBJ2-7; TRBD1 matches at 7 bases. This CDR3 has 13 residues. V lost 4 bases, J lost 6 bases, and 7 bases stayed unmatched. Germline V lookup: CDR1 SGHRS, CDR2 YFSETQ.

The rearrangement links TRBV27 to TRBJ2-5; TRBD2 matches at 13 bases. The CDR3 runs 15 residues. Germline V CDR1 and CDR2: MNHEY, SMNVEV (reference sequence). V lost 5 bases to trimming and J lost 4 bases; unmatched junction nucleotides: 4. CDR3 loop: CASSTSGRAGETQYF. DNA for the CDR3: TGTGCCAGCAGTACTAGCGGGAGGGCGGGAGAGACCCAGTACTTC.

This chain links TRBV19 with TRBJ1-6; 7 bases align to TRBD1. V was pared by 7 bases and J by 8 bases, with 14 bases of the junction left unmatched. The V gene's germline CDR1 is LNHDA and CDR2 SQIVND (reference sequence). The CDR3 is 16 amino acids. The CDR3 region has the DNA TGTGCCAGTATCCCCGAAATGGCAGGGGGTTATTCACCCCTCCACTTT. Protein: CASIPEMAGGYSPLHF.

The chain has TRBV19 and TRBJ2-2, with a weak D call TRBD2 (6 bases). The ends were cut back, 3 bases at V and 7 bases at J, with 24 bases in the middle. This CDR3 is 18 amino acids long. Germline CDR1 LNHDA, CDR2 SQIVND (reference sequence). The CDR3 spells CASSIFDVGDSGLGELFF. Here the CDR3 DNA reads TGTGCCAGTAGTATCTTCGACGTGGGTGACTCGGGACTCGGGGAGCTGTTTTTT.

J is TRBJ1-1 and V is TRBV6-5; no definite D call. The CDR3 length is 14 residues. Trimming shortened V by 1 base and J by 3 bases, and 9 bases separated the two germline ends. Germline V gene lookup returns CDR1 MNHEY and CDR2 SVGAGI. The CDR3 DNA is TGTGCCAGCAGTTACTACGGTGGAGACACTGAAGCTTTCTTT. It yields the protein CASSYYGGDTEAFF.

The rearrangement joins TRBV30 to TRBJ2-6, with a weak D call TRBD1 (6 bases). Germline CDR1 and CDR2: GTSNPN and SVGIG (reference sequence). CDR3 length: 15 amino acids. Between the trimmed V and J ends, which lost 4 bases and 4 bases, there was a span of 14 bases. The CDR3 protein is CAWIIQGSGANVLTF. Here the CDR3 DNA reads TGTGCCTGGATTATACAGGGCTCCGGGGCCAACGTCCTGACTTTC. Full variable domain (outside the CDR3, taken from reference TRBV30 and TRBJ2-6): SQTIHQWPATLVQPVGSPLSLECTVEGTSNPNLYWYRQAAGRGLQLLFYSVGIGQISSEVPQNLSASRPQDRQFILSSKKLLLSDSGFYLCAWIIQGSGANVLTFGAGSRLTVL.

The V call is TRBV6-1, the J call TRBJ1-1; 10 nucleotides line up with TRBD1. This CDR3 is built from 14 residues. V was pared by 1 base and J by 4 bases, with 0 bases of the junction left unmatched. Germline lookup yields CDR1 MNHNS and CDR2 SASEGT. CDR3 amino acids: CASSEGTGGTEAFF. Here the CDR3 DNA reads TGTGCCAGCAGTGAAGGGACAGGGGGCACTGAAGCTTTCTTT.

This sequence joins TRBV5-1 and TRBJ2-7; 11 nucleotides align to TRBD2. Per germline, CDR1 SGHRS and CDR2 YFSETQ. The ends lost 4 bases at V and 2 bases at J; junction bases unmatched: 8. This CDR3 spans 16 amino acids. In DNA form, the CDR3 reads TGCGCCAGCAGCCGCGGTGATAGCGGGGGGGCCTACGAGCAGTACTTC. Its translation is CASSRGDSGGAYEQYF.

The chain links TRBV5-1 to TRBJ2-3, with TRBD2 identical over 7 bases. The junction had 0 bases not matched to a gene; V was cut back by 1 base and J by 1 base. The CDR3 extends over 14 amino acids. The V gene's germline CDR1 is SGHRS and CDR2 YFSETQ. In DNA, the CDR3 is TGCGCCAGCAGCTTGCGGGGGGGCACAGATACGCAGTATTTT. Its translation is CASSLRGGTDTQYF. The full variable domain, with the rest looked up from reference TRBV5-1 and TRBJ2-3, is KAGVTQTPRYLIKTRGQQVTLSCSPISGHRSVSWYQQTPGQGLQFLFEYFSETQRNKGNFPGRFSGRQFSNSRSEMNVSTLELGDSALYLCASSLRGGTDTQYFGPGTRLTVL.

This chain joins TRBV5-1 and TRBJ1-1; D ambiguous. V was cut by 0 bases and J by 6 bases, with 15 bases left in between. The CDR3 length is 15 residues. Per germline, CDR1 SGHRS and CDR2 YFSETQ. The CDR3 here is CASSLAGVRVAEAFF. The CDR3 DNA reads TGCGCCAGCAGCTTGGCCGGGGTAAGAGTCGCTGAAGCTTTCTTT.

In this sample, this clone turned up a few times. The chain joins TRBV10-1 to TRBJ1-5, with 10 bases fitting TRBD1. The germline gives CDR1 WNHNN, CDR2 SYGVQD (reference sequence). The J segment lost 2 bases and the V segment lost 6 bases, leaving 7 bases of the junction unmatched. The CDR3 sequence is 16 residues long. The CDR3 nucleotides read TGCGCCAGCAGAGGACCCGGGACAGGGGGCAATCAGCCCCAGCATTTT. Translated, it gives CASRGPGTGGNQPQHF.

This clone has just one count. This chain connects TRBV7-2 to TRBJ2-3; no clear D gene. V dropped 0 bases and J dropped 4 bases, with 14 bases sitting between them. Germline lookup yields CDR1 SGHTA and CDR2 FQGNSA. The CDR3 totals 16 residues. CDR3 protein: CASSLAHSRWADTQYF. CDR3 DNA sequence: TGTGCCAGCAGCTTAGCGCACTCCAGGTGGGCAGATACGCAGTATTTT. Together with reference TRBV7-2 and TRBJ2-3, the CDR3 gives the full variable domain: GAGVSQSPSNKVTEKGKDVELRCDPISGHTALYWYRQSLGQGLEFLIYFQGNSAPDKSGLPSDRFSAERTGGSVSTLTIQRTQQEDSAVYLCASSLAHSRWADTQYFGPGTRLTVL.

This sequence joins TRBV6-6 and TRBJ2-4; 8 bases agree with TRBD2. The V segment lost 6 bases and the J segment 8 bases; nucleotides outside the gene matches: 12. This CDR3 has 15 amino acids. Germline V gene lookup returns CDR1 MNHNY and CDR2 SVGAGI (reference sequence). The CDR3 DNA reads as TGTGCCAGCAGCTCCCCCTTAACAGCGGGGGACATTCAGTACTTC. Amino acids: CASSSPLTAGDIQYF.

In DNA, the CDR3 is TGCAGCGACGACAGGCCGTACAATGAGCAGTTCTTC. It specifies CSDDRPYNEQFF. V usage is TRBV29-1 and J usage is TRBJ2-1; possible D gene TRBD1, 6 bases. In germline, CDR1 is SQVTM, CDR2 ANQGSEA. V was trimmed by 7 bases and J by 4 bases, leaving 11 bases between them. The CDR3 spans 12 residues.